A single sample gave rise to the 10 T cell receptor beta chains below, sequenced in a study of TIL therapy for anti-PD-1-resistant metastatic lung cancer. The libraries were made with immunoSEQ v3. Assay used: immunoSEQ multiplex PCR; TCRdb lists only in-frame clones, some missing. This sample has some 32,000 clones, with 60% to 80% found just once. Time point noted: pre-treatment sample, taken before nivolumab and TIL therapy. Sequences were derived from blood, sampled at baseline. These receptors came from a woman aged 25 to 80 with non-small cell lung cancer.

This chain links TRBV30 with TRBJ1-5; the D is unclear. Between the trimmed V and J ends, which lost 1 base and 1 base, there was a span of 2 bases. Germline-derived CDR1 and CDR2 are GTSNPN and SVGIG (reference sequence). The CDR3 totals 12 residues. The CDR3 sequence: CAWSGSNQPQHF. For the CDR3, the DNA is TGTGCCTGGAGTGGAAGCAATCAGCCCCAGCATTTT.

V gene TRBV2 combines with J gene TRBJ2-1; D call uncertain. CDR3 length equals 12 residues. With 8 bases removed from V and 0 bases from J, the gap between germline ends came to 5 bases. Germline V gene data show CDR1 as SNHLY and CDR2 as FYNNEI. The DNA for the CDR3 is TGTGCCAGCGGGGTCTCCTACAATGAGCAGTTCTTC. As protein: CASGVSYNEQFF.

The chain uses TRBV19 and TRBJ1-2; D gene unclear. The V end lost 3 bases, the J end lost 1 base, and 9 bases lay between the germline ends. CDR3 size: 14 residues. Germline V gives CDR1 LNHDA, CDR2 SQIVND (reference sequence). In DNA form, the CDR3 reads TGTGCCAGTAGTATTCCCCGATATAACTATGGCTACACCTTC. It codes for CASSIPRYNYGYTF.

The J gene is TRBJ2-1, the V gene TRBV7-2; 7 bases line up with TRBD2. Germline V gives CDR1 SGHTA, CDR2 FQGNSA. J lost 0 bases, V lost 3 bases, and 5 bases had no gene match. The CDR3 contains 16 residues. In nucleotides, the CDR3 is TGTGCCAGCAGCTTCCTACCGGGAGGCTCCTACAATGAGCAGTTCTTC. Amino acid sequence: CASSFLPGGSYNEQFF.

The V and J genes are TRBV6-5 and TRBJ1-4, with D possibly TRBD1 on 5 matching bases. The CDR3 has 15 residues. Germline V gene sequence: CDR1 MNHEY, CDR2 SVGAGI. Deletions cut 6 bases from V and 0 bases from J, with 11 bases between. The CDR3 loop reads CASRRQSATNEKLFF. CDR3 nucleotides: TGTGCCAGCAGACGACAGTCTGCAACTAATGAAAAACTGTTTTTT.

The CDR3 DNA is TGTGCCAGCAGGAATCTGGCAACAGATACGCAGTATTTT. Translated: CASRNLATDTQYF. The genes are TRBV27 and TRBJ2-3, with D unclear. Germline V CDR1 and CDR2: MNHEY, SMNVEV (reference sequence). The CDR3 runs 13 residues. Trimming stripped 6 bases from V and 3 bases from J, with 10 bases between.

The CDR3 DNA reads as TGTGCCAGTAGTAGGGCTGGGGAGCCCACAGATACGCAGTATTTT. Translation: CASSRAGEPTDTQYF. The gene calls are TRBV19 and TRBJ2-3, with D maybe TRBD2 (5 bases). Germline V lookup: CDR1 LNHDA, CDR2 SQIVND (reference sequence). The CDR3 is 15 amino acids. Trimming shortened V by 4 bases and J by 2 bases, and 13 bases separated the two germline ends. Using reference TRBV19 and TRBJ2-3 for the parts outside the CDR3, the full variable domain is DGGITQSPKYLFRKEGQNVTLSCEQNLNHDAMYWYRQDPGQGLRLIYYSQIVNDFQKGDIAEGYSVSREKKESFPLTVTSAQKNPTAFYLCASSRAGEPTDTQYFGPGTRLTVL.

V is TRBV6-5 and J is TRBJ1-1, with D possibly TRBD1 on 6 matching bases. V lost 7 bases and J 11 bases, leaving 14 bases between the germline ends. CDR3 length: 11 amino acids. CDR1 is MNHEY, CDR2 SVGAGI, per germline. CDR3 coding DNA: TGTGCCAGCACCTCGGGAGGGGGGGCTTTCTTT. Amino acids: CASTSGGGAFF.

This clone was observed a few times. The chain recombines TRBV6-6 with TRBJ1-2; 9 bases match TRBD1. With V trimmed by 4 bases and J by 5 bases, 11 bases remained unmatched. CDR3 length: 16 amino acids. Germline V gene lookup returns CDR1 MNHNY and CDR2 SVGAGI (reference sequence). Here the CDR3 DNA reads TGTGCCAGCAGTTCTTTTCCGGGACAGGGTAGTTATGGCTACACCTTC. It specifies CASSSFPGQGSYGYTF.

The rearrangement joins TRBV5-4 to TRBJ2-3, with D tentatively TRBD1 or TRBD2 (6 bases each). In germline, CDR1 is SGHNT, CDR2 YYREEE (reference sequence). The CDR3 spans 15 residues. The ends were cut back, 2 bases at V and 5 bases at J, with 15 bases in the middle. In nucleotides, the CDR3 is TGTGCCAGCAGCTTAGGGTCAGGAGGGGGAGATACGCAGTATTTT. Protein product: CASSLGSGGGDTQYF.